The clone carrying this TCR beta chain has only a few counts. The antigen remains unidentified. The V and J ends lost 4 bases and 5 bases, in that order; junction bases with no gene match: 12. The CDR3 totals 16 residues. The germline V gene encodes CDR1 MNHNS and CDR2 SASEGT. This specimen belongs to a study of identical twins. Whole-study results and caveats: Clonotypes of the beta chain that were abundant in cord blood carried fewer insertions (memory repertoires showed none). Compared with models, monozygotic twins showed more out-of-frame TCR alpha sharing. Partly confounded zero-insertion analyses could result from invariant MAIT and iNKT cells. Weaker excess sharing between twins was seen in beta out-of-frame sequences.

MiXCR was run by TCRdb on the 5' RACE reads, yielding one entry per CDR3 protein. This table holds around 450,000 distinct CDR3 sequences, approximately 15% found once. These data were also reused for a study on yellow fever vaccine responses in identical twins.

The chain carries TRBV6-1 and TRBJ1-2, with TRBD1 identical over 8 bases. This TCR was recovered from a woman between 18 and 30 years old in good health. Sequencing used CD4+ T cells sorted from blood. CDR3 in amino acids: CASSAGQGALPYGYTF. The CDR3 nucleotides are TGTGCCAGCAGTGCTGGGCAGGGGGCTCTCCCGTATGGCTACACCTTC.